A single sample is the source of the 11 T cell receptor beta chains below, sequenced in a study of regulatory T cells in long-lasting Graves disease (dated by TCRdb to the early 2020s). Library preparation employed multiplex PCR. Sequencing relied on an Illumina HiSeq 4000. CDR3 regions were amplified by Arm-PCR with iRepertoire HTBI primers to construct TCR beta libraries. TCRdb applied fastp at Q25 and MiXCR to the public reads, then kept only in-frame beta chains. Entries that share a CDR3 protein sequence are merged under the most common genes and DNA. The sample table contains 350,000 to 450,000 distinct CDR3 sequences; only one count was recorded for 20% to 25% of them. The ten most abundant clones make up around 15% of the sample. The time point label on this specimen signifies: persistent/refractory GD, antithyroid drugs over 5 years with positive TRAb. For both TCR sequencing and RNA sequencing, RNA was extracted from PBMCs using TRIzol.

Material: peripheral blood mononuclear cells (PBMCs), obtained when the disease was refractory, from a patient treated with antithyroid drugs. Receptors were obtained from a female donor with Graves disease.

The chain employs TRBV4-2 and TRBJ1-6, with TRBD1 identical over 11 bases. The V and J ends lost 4 bases and 7 bases, in that order; junction bases with no gene match: 6. The V gene's germline CDR1 is LGHNA and CDR2 YNFKEQ. The CDR3 is 16 amino acids. The CDR3 DNA reads TGTGCCAGCAGCCGGTCCCGGGACAGGGGGAATTCACCCCTCCACTTT. It specifies CASSRSRDRGNSPLHF.

This clonotype was seen at least ten times. This chain links TRBV5-1 with TRBJ1-1, with 8 bases lining up with TRBD1. The CDR3 has 14 amino acids. Germline V CDR1 and CDR2: SGHRS, YFSETQ. V dropped 2 bases and J dropped 1; count of bases not matched to a gene: 1. The CDR3 coding sequence is TGCGCCAGCAGCTTCGGACAGGGGAACACTGAAGCTTTCTTT. Translating it yields CASSFGQGNTEAFF.

There are many counts of this clonotype. CDR3 coding DNA: TGTGCCAGCAGTGAAATCGGGCAGGAGACCCAGTACTTC. It is translated as CASSEIGQETQYF. The genes are TRBV2 and TRBJ2-5; no firm D call. V shed 2 bases and J shed 5 bases, with 9 bases lying between them. The CDR3 is 13 amino acids. Germline V gives CDR1 SNHLY, CDR2 FYNNEI.

A remark on this clonotype: A read error may explain this, as a much larger clone is one base away. The chain combines TRBV6-2 or TRBV6-3 with TRBJ2-5; 7 positions agree with TRBD2. The CDR3 covers 13 residues. Germline values: CDR1 MNHEY, CDR2 SVGEGT. The CDR3 here is CAGSGFSGETQYF. DNA of the CDR3: TGTGCCGGCAGTGGCTTTAGCGGGGAGACCCAGTACTTC.

This clonotype was picked up one time. The chain joins TRBV7-8 to TRBJ2-3, with 7 bases lining up with TRBD2. V lost 6 bases and J lost 2; bases outside the gene matches: 5. CDR1 SGHVS and CDR2 FQNEAQ come from the germline V gene. The CDR3 contains 14 residues. CDR3 nucleotide sequence: TGTGCCAGCAGGGGGGGGGTCCACACAGATACGCAGTATTTT. Translation: CASRGGVHTDTQYF.

This clonotype was detected ten times or more. The CDR3 DNA reads as TGTGCCAGCCTCCTTGGGGGGACAGGGGCCCACCAGGAGCAGTACTTC. This codes for CASLLGGTGAHQEQYF. The gene calls are TRBV2 and TRBJ2-7; 10 bases are shared with TRBD1. The V gene's germline CDR1 is SNHLY and CDR2 FYNNEI. The CDR3 runs 16 residues. The V gene end was trimmed by 8 bases and the J gene end by 7 bases; junction bases not matched to a gene: 17. Complete variable domain (other parts from reference TRBV2 and TRBJ2-7): EPEVTQTPSHQVTQMGQEVILRCVPISNHLYFYWYRQILGQKVEFLVSFYNNEISEKSEIFDDQFSVERPDGSNFTLKIRSTKLEDSAMYFCASLLGGTGAHQEQYFGPGTRLTVT.

This clonotype was counted many times. This rearrangement joins TRBV28 to TRBJ2-7; 9 bases are a match to TRBD1. The CDR3 spans 14 residues. With 9 bases clipped from V and 0 bases from J, the junction kept 6 bases outside the gene matches. Germline V gene data show CDR1 as MDHEN and CDR2 as SYDVKM. The CDR3 protein is CASPGTGSSYEQYF. The CDR3 nucleotides are TGTGCCAGTCCCGGGACAGGGAGCTCCTACGAGCAGTACTTC.

This clonotype occurred a few times. This rearrangement joins TRBV15 to TRBJ1-1; 8 bases line up with TRBD1. The CDR3 has 13 amino acids. V trimming: 3 bases; J trimming: 9 bases; junction bases outside the gene matches: 6. Germline CDR1 reads LNHNV; CDR2 reads YYDKDF (reference sequence). The CDR3 DNA follows: TGTGCCACCAGCAGCCGCGGACAGGGAAAAGCTTTCTTT. Encoded protein: CATSSRGQGKAFF.

This clonotype was picked up many times. CDR3 protein: CASSARQGANTGELFF. The CDR3 DNA follows: TGTGCCAGCAGCGCCAGACAGGGGGCGAACACCGGGGAGCTGTTTTTT. V gene TRBV9 combines with J gene TRBJ2-2, with 9 bases identical to TRBD1. Germline-derived CDR1 and CDR2 are SGDLS and YYNGEE. The trim removed 3 bases at V and 0 bases at J, leaving 3 bases unmatched. The CDR3 spans 16 residues.

This clonotype was counted ten times or more. This chain links TRBV27 with TRBJ2-3; D may be TRBD2 (5 bases). V gave up 3 bases and J gave up 3 bases, with 16 bases separating them. In germline, CDR1 is MNHEY, CDR2 SMNVEV (reference sequence). The CDR3 length is 16 residues. CDR3 residues: CASSFRTPLLTDTQYF. The CDR3 bases are TGTGCCAGCAGTTTCCGGACTCCCCTATTGACAGATACGCAGTATTTT.

The chain has TRBV20-1 and TRBJ2-2; the match to TRBD2 covers 7 bases. This CDR3 contains 15 residues. With 6 bases clipped from V and 0 bases from J, the junction kept 7 bases outside the gene matches. CDR1 is DFQATT, CDR2 SNEGSKA, per germline (reference sequence). The CDR3 loop is CSALSGTANTGELFF. CDR3 DNA sequence: TGCAGTGCCCTAAGCGGGACTGCGAACACCGGGGAGCTGTTTTTT.